This T cell receptor (beta chain) was profiled in a study of T cells expressing NK-cell markers. Looking at the study overall: It was from sorted CD3+CD56+NKG2C+, CD3+CD56+NKG2C- and CD3+CD56-NKG2C+ T cells that TCR beta repertoires came. Study-wide points: More than 5 of the donors carried dominant NKG2C+ clonotypes that took up 1.0-7.0% of their CD8+ T cells.

A word on this clonotype: The antigen remains unidentified.

In generating TCR beta cDNA, 5'RACE template switching with UMIs was used. Reanalyzing the 5' RACE reads, TCRdb keeps one entry per CDR3 protein, without DNA. Its listing shows just under 150,000 distinct CDR3 sequences. This CDR3 contains 15 residues. In germline, CDR1 is SGDLS, CDR2 YYNGEE. The sample was blood T cells: a sorted CD56 or NKG2C T cell subset, CD4+ or CD8+ T cells, or bulk PBMC T cells (not recorded which). The rearrangement uses TRBV9 and TRBJ2-7; TCRdb returns TRBD2, unconfirmable since there is no DNA. This clonotype was sampled from a man younger than 30 in good health. CDR3 in amino acids: CASSAGASGAYEQYF. The full variable domain, completed using reference TRBV9 and TRBJ2-7, is DSGVTQTPKHLITATGQRVTLRCSPRSGDLSVYWYQQSLDQGLQFLIQYYNGEERAKGNILERFSAQQFPDLHSELNLSSLELGDSALYFCASSAGASGAYEQYFGPGTRLTVT.